This is a list of T cell receptor beta chains from one sample in a study of T-cell memory formation after mild COVID-19. Via MiXCR, TCRdb re-called the 5' RACE reads, giving one row per CDR3 protein. The table lists under 200,000 distinct CDR3 sequences, roughly 10% of them singletons. Specimen: PBMCs or a T cell subset sorted from them (not recorded which). These receptors all stem from a man younger than 30 who had mild COVID-19 (a few samples of this study predate the infection). Cell type and time point are not known. The CDR3 runs from the conserved cysteine through the conserved F or W. D genes are given only for firm matches. For some rows the clone size is stated as once, few or many, or as a class when expanded; others skip it.

d_call: TRBD2
cdr3_length: 15
clone_size: many
v_call: TRBV18
j_call: TRBJ2-1
cdr3_aa: CASSPPGAGGNEQFF
cdr3_nt: TGTGCCAGCTCACCTCCTGGAGCGGGGGGCAATGAGCAGTTCTTC

d_call: TRBD2
cdr3_length: 14
clone_size: NA
v_call: TRBV7-9
j_call: TRBJ2-4
cdr3_aa: CASTPGTSGDQHHF
cdr3_nt: TGTGCCAGCACCCCTGGGACTAGCGGGGATCAGCACCACTTC

d_call: NA
cdr3_length: 13
clone_size: few
v_call: TRBV6-5
j_call: TRBJ1-2
cdr3_aa: CASSQQGRLGYTF
cdr3_nt: TGTGCCAGCAGTCAACAGGGCCGCCTGGGCTACACCTTC

d_call: NA
cdr3_length: 13
clone_size: many
v_call: TRBV5-1
j_call: TRBJ2-3
cdr3_aa: CASSSPGGDTQYF
cdr3_nt: TGCGCCAGCAGCTCCCCTGGGGGCGATACGCAGTATTTT

d_call: NA
cdr3_length: 14
clone_size: many
v_call: TRBV7-9
j_call: TRBJ2-5
cdr3_aa: CASKRVTALETQYF
cdr3_nt: TGTGCCAGTAAACGAGTGACGGCCCTGGAGACCCAGTACTTC

d_call: TRBD2
cdr3_length: 16
clone_size: NA
v_call: TRBV4-2
j_call: TRBJ2-2
cdr3_aa: CASSSSGGQNTGELFF
cdr3_nt: TGTGCCAGCAGCAGTAGCGGGGGGCAGAACACCGGGGAGCTGTTTTTT

d_call: NA
cdr3_length: 13
clone_size: many
v_call: TRBV20-1
j_call: TRBJ2-5
cdr3_aa: CSAPSASLETQYF
cdr3_nt: TGCAGTGCTCCCTCTGCGTCACTAGAGACCCAGTACTTC

d_call: NA
cdr3_length: 15
clone_size: NA
v_call: TRBV4-3
j_call: TRBJ1-4
cdr3_aa: CASSHAQGAGEKLFF
cdr3_nt: TGCGCCAGCAGCCATGCCCAAGGGGCCGGGGAAAAACTGTTTTTT

d_call: NA
cdr3_length: 14
clone_size: few
v_call: TRBV9
j_call: TRBJ1-2
cdr3_aa: CASSPSAADYGYTF
cdr3_nt: TGTGCCAGCAGCCCCAGTGCCGCCGACTATGGCTACACCTTC

d_call: TRBD1
cdr3_length: 15
clone_size: NA
v_call: TRBV6-5
j_call: TRBJ1-4
cdr3_aa: CASSYGGGVGEKLFF
cdr3_nt: TGTGCCAGCAGTTACGGAGGGGGCGTTGGGGAAAAACTGTTTTTT

d_call: NA
cdr3_length: 14
clone_size: few
v_call: TRBV5-1
j_call: TRBJ1-2
cdr3_aa: CASSPLTETAGYTF
cdr3_nt: TGCGCCAGCAGCCCCCTCACCGAGACAGCTGGCTACACCTTC

d_call: NA
cdr3_length: 12
clone_size: NA
v_call: TRBV5-1
j_call: TRBJ2-5
cdr3_aa: CARTPLQETQYF
cdr3_nt: TGCGCCAGGACCCCTCTCCAAGAGACCCAGTACTTC

d_call: NA
cdr3_length: 15
clone_size: few
v_call: TRBV3-1
j_call: TRBJ2-3
cdr3_aa: CASSRVVASTDTQYF
cdr3_nt: TGTGCCAGCAGCCGGGTTGTTGCTAGCACAGATACGCAGTATTTT

d_call: NA
cdr3_length: 15
clone_size: few
v_call: TRBV5-1
j_call: TRBJ2-5
cdr3_aa: CASTFGARAQETQYF
cdr3_nt: TGCGCCAGCACCTTCGGAGCCCGGGCCCAAGAGACCCAGTACTTC

d_call: NA
cdr3_length: 15
clone_size: NA
v_call: TRBV6-5
j_call: TRBJ1-3
cdr3_aa: CASRRNMGPGNTIYF
cdr3_nt: TGTGCCAGCAGGCGGAACATGGGCCCTGGAAACACCATATATTTT

d_call: TRBD1
cdr3_length: 14
clone_size: NA
v_call: TRBV12-3/TRBV12-4
j_call: TRBJ2-3
cdr3_aa: CASSPTGSTDTQYF
cdr3_nt: TGTGCCAGCAGCCCGACAGGGAGCACAGATACGCAGTATTTT